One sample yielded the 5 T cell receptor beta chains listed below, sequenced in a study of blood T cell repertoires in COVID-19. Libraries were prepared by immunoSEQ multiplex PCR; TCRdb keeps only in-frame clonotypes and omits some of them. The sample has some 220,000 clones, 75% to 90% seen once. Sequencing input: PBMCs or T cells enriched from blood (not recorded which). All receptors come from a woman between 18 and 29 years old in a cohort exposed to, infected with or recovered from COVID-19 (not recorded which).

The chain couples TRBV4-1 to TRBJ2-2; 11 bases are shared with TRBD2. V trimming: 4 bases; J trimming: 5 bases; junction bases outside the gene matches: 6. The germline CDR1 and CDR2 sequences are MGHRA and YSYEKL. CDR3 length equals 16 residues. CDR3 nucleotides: TGCGCCAGCAGCCTTCGACTAGCGGGATCTACCGGGGAGCTGTTTTTT. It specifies CASSLRLAGSTGELFF.

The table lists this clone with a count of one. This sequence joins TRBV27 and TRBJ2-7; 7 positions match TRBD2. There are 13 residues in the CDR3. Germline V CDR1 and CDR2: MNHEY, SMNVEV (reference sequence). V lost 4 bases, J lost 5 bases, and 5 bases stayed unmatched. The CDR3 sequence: CASSWGGGNEQYF. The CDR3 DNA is TGTGCCAGCAGTTGGGGGGGAGGGAACGAGCAGTACTTC.

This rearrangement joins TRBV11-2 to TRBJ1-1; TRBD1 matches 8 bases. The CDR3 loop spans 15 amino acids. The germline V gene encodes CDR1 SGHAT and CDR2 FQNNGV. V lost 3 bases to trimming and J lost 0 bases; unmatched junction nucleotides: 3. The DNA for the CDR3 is TGTGCCAGCAGCTTGGTGGGACAGGTGAACACTGAAGCTTTCTTT. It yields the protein CASSLVGQVNTEAFF.

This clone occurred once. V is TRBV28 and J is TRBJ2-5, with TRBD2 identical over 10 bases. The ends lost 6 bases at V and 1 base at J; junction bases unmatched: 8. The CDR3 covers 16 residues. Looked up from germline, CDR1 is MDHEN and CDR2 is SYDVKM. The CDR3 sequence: CASRGASGGAQETQYF. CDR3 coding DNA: TGTGCCAGCAGAGGGGCCAGCGGGGGGGCCCAAGAGACCCAGTACTTC.

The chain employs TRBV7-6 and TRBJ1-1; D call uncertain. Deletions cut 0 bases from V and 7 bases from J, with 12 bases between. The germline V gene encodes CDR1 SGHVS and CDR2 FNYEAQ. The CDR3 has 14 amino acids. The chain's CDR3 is CASSLASWRDEAFF. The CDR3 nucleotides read TGTGCCAGCAGCTTAGCAAGTTGGAGGGATGAAGCTTTCTTT.